Each of the 30 T cell receptor beta chains below was sequenced from the same sample in a study of cytomegalovirus exposure and HLA in healthy donors. Primers for the PCR totalled 60 Vbeta and 13 Jbeta. TCRdb's copy holds only in-frame clones and misses some; the assay was immunoSEQ multiplex PCR. The top ten hold about 11% of the sample, which has 150,000 or so clones, around 75% seen once. The specimen was PBMCs. The receptors were sampled from a man between 18 and 29 years old in good health and CMV-seropositive.

CDR3 coding DNA: TGTGCCAGCAGCCAACATCCGGGACAGGGGGCCTATGGCTACACCTTC. Translation gives CASSQHPGQGAYGYTF. The chain joins TRBV4-2 to TRBJ1-2, with TRBD1 identical over 12 bases. In germline, CDR1 is LGHNA, CDR2 YNFKEQ. This CDR3 contains 16 residues. J gave up 4 bases and V 2 bases, and 5 bases lay outside the gene matches.

The rearrangement joins TRBV15 to TRBJ1-1; D call uncertain. The V and J ends lost 3 bases and 0 bases respectively, with 8 bases between them. The CDR3 totals 14 residues. Germline-derived CDR1 and CDR2 are LNHNV and YYDKDF (reference sequence). CDR3 nucleotides: TGTGCCACCAGCAGTCCCGGGTTGAACACTGAAGCTTTCTTT. This codes for CATSSPGLNTEAFF.

Concerning this clone: At one boundary the junction diverges from the germline segment, which might be a read error. The gene calls are TRBV7-9 and TRBJ2-5, with D uncertain. This CDR3 is built from 12 residues. Germline loops: CDR1 SEHNR, CDR2 FQNEAQ (reference sequence). CDR3 sequence (DNA): TGTTCCAGCAGCTATAGAGAGGAGACCCAGTACTTC. Amino acids: CSSSYREETQYF.

V and J are TRBV28 and TRBJ2-3, with a tentative D call TRBD1 (7 bases). CDR1 and CDR2 from the germline V gene are MDHEN and SYDVKM. The CDR3 contains 13 residues. CDR3 sequence: CAGGTASTDTQYF. The CDR3 DNA reads as TGTGCAGGGGGGACAGCTAGCACAGATACGCAGTATTTT. Drawing the rest from reference TRBV28 and TRBJ2-3, the complete variable domain is DVKVTQSSRYLVKRTGEKVFLECVQDMDHENMFWYRQDPGLGLRLIYFSYDVKMKEKGDIPEGYSVSREKKERFSLILESASTNQTSMYLCAGGTASTDTQYFGPGTRLTVL.

The V gene is TRBV6-5, the J gene TRBJ2-7; D is uncertain. Germline V gives CDR1 MNHEY, CDR2 SVGAGI. The CDR3 is 14 residues long. V lost 5 bases and J 6 bases, leaving 17 bases between the germline ends. The CDR3 spells CASSQSRSRFEQYF. For the CDR3, the DNA is TGTGCCAGCAGTCAAAGCCGATCTCGGTTCGAGCAGTACTTC.

In its sample, this clone was seen a few times. This sequence joins TRBV5-1 and TRBJ2-6; possibly TRBD2 for D (5 bases). The CDR3 covers 15 residues. V was shortened by 4 bases and J by 0 bases, with 8 bases between the two germline ends. CDR1 SGHRS and CDR2 YFSETQ come from the germline V gene. The CDR3 loop is CASSVGDSGANVLTF. CDR3 in DNA: TGCGCCAGCAGCGTGGGAGACTCTGGGGCCAACGTCCTGACTTTC. The whole variable domain, filled in from reference TRBV5-1 and TRBJ2-6, reads KAGVTQTPRYLIKTRGQQVTLSCSPISGHRSVSWYQQTPGQGLQFLFEYFSETQRNKGNFPGRFSGRQFSNSRSEMNVSTLELGDSALYLCASSVGDSGANVLTFGAGSRLTVL.

As concerns this clone: At one end, the junction sequence differs from germline, possibly due to a read error. This sequence joins TRBV4-1 and TRBJ2-5; TRBD1 might be the D (5 bases). Germline CDR1 and CDR2: MGHRA and YSYEKL. This CDR3 has 15 residues. The CDR3: CTSSQDRTSQETQYF. Written as DNA, the CDR3 is TGCACCAGCAGCCAAGACCGGACAAGCCAAGAGACCCAGTACTTC.

The rearrangement uses TRBV5-4 and TRBJ1-2; D remains unclear. The germline V and J ends were trimmed by 7 bases and 8 bases, with 15 bases remaining between them. Germline CDR1 is SGHNT and CDR2 is YYREEE (reference sequence). The CDR3 contains 12 residues. The CDR3 DNA is TGTGCCAGCTCCCGCCCCTCGCGAGGCTACACCTTC. Translating gives CASSRPSRGYTF.

This clone was seen only a few times. The chain uses TRBV11-2 and TRBJ2-7; 9 nucleotides line up with TRBD1. The CDR3 has 15 residues. Germline V gene data show CDR1 as SGHAT and CDR2 as FQNNGV. Trimming removed 4 bases from V and 4 bases from J; junction bases left unmatched: 8. CDR3 bases: TGTGCCAGCAGCTGGACACGGACAGGGGCGTACGAGCAGTACTTC. The encoded protein is CASSWTRTGAYEQYF. Variable domain in full (rest from reference TRBV11-2 and TRBJ2-7): EAGVAQSPRYKIIEKRQSVAFWCNPISGHATLYWYQQILGQGPKLLIQFQNNGVVDDSQLPKDRFSAERLKGVDSTLKIQPAKLEDSAVYLCASSWTRTGAYEQYFGPGTRLTVT.

The chain links TRBV5-8 to TRBJ1-5, with TRBD1 matching 7 bases. Germline V gives CDR1 SGHTS, CDR2 YDEGEE. The CDR3 runs 16 residues. Trimming at V came to 4 bases and at J to 1 base, leaving 8 bases not matched to a gene. The CDR3 DNA sequence: TGTGCCAGCAGCCAAGGGACAGTAATAAGCAATCAGCCCCAGCATTTT. Encoded protein: CASSQGTVISNQPQHF. The variable domain in full, completed from reference TRBV5-8 and TRBJ1-5, reads EAGVTQSPTHLIKTRGQQATLRCSPISGHTSVYWYQQALGLGLQFLLWYDEGEERNRGNFPPRFSGRQFPNYSSELNVNALELEDSALYLCASSQGTVISNQPQHFGDGTRLSIL.

The rearrangement joins TRBV2 to TRBJ1-5, with D unresolved. The CDR3 length is 15 residues. Trimming cost V 5 bases and J 4 bases, with 15 bases left between them. Germline CDR1 reads SNHLY; CDR2 reads FYNNEI. The CDR3: CASSPIAGNNQPQHF. The CDR3 DNA reads TGTGCCAGCAGTCCGATTGCAGGTAATAATCAGCCCCAGCATTTT.

This clone occurred a few times. This rearrangement joins TRBV9 to TRBJ2-7; 13 nucleotides match TRBD2. The germline V gene encodes CDR1 SGDLS and CDR2 YYNGEE. The CDR3 has 16 amino acids. The trim removed 0 bases at V and 4 bases at J, leaving 4 bases unmatched. This CDR3 reads CASSVEGTSGVYEQYF. CDR3 DNA sequence: TGTGCCAGCAGCGTAGAGGGGACTAGCGGGGTTTACGAGCAGTACTTC.

This chain connects TRBV10-3 to TRBJ1-1, with D unclear. Deletions cut 0 bases from V and 1 base from J, with 6 bases between. Germline V gene lookup returns CDR1 ENHRY and CDR2 SYGVKD. CDR3 length: 14 residues. Here the CDR3 reads CAISESSGNTEAFF. In nucleotides, the CDR3 is TGTGCCATCAGTGAGTCGTCCGGGAACACTGAAGCTTTCTTT.

This rearrangement joins TRBV7-6 to TRBJ2-5, with TRBD2 as a possible D gene (7 bases). The CDR3 is 14 residues long. Germline V gene lookup returns CDR1 SGHVS and CDR2 FNYEAQ. V dropped 5 bases and J dropped 5 bases, with 15 bases sitting between them. The CDR3 is CASSKGGPRETQYF. The CDR3 DNA reads as TGTGCCAGCAGCAAGGGGGGGCCCAGGGAGACCCAGTACTTC.

The rearrangement uses TRBV27 and TRBJ2-7; possibly TRBD2 for D (6 bases). Trimming removed 0 bases at V and 4 bases at J, with 10 bases between. Germline CDR1 reads MNHEY; CDR2 reads SMNVEV (reference sequence). This CDR3 region has 14 residues. The CDR3 sequence: CASSLSSGTYEQYF. CDR3 nucleotides: TGTGCCAGCAGTTTATCTAGCGGAACTTACGAGCAGTACTTC.

The CDR3 loop reads CASGLAGPTGELFF. The CDR3 DNA follows: TGTGCCAGCGGTCTAGCGGGACCGACCGGGGAGCTGTTTTTT. The chain is built from TRBV25-1 and TRBJ2-2; 9 bases match TRBD2. Unmatched junction bases numbered 6, after V lost 8 bases and J lost 5 bases. CDR3 length: 14 residues. Germline CDR1 and CDR2: MGHDK and SYGVNS.

The J gene is TRBJ2-5, the V gene TRBV28, with D perhaps TRBD1 (5 bases). The V and J ends lost 6 bases and 1 base respectively, with 24 bases between them. Per germline, CDR1 MDHEN and CDR2 SYDVKM. CDR3 length: 18 amino acids. The CDR3 DNA is TGTGCCAGCAGCTACCCGGGCGAAATGGGGCAGATCCAAGAGACCCAGTACTTC. This codes for CASSYPGEMGQIQETQYF.

This clone is a singleton in its sample. This sequence joins TRBV29-1 and TRBJ2-1; TRBD2 aligns across 14 bases. The CDR3 covers 15 residues. In germline, CDR1 is SQVTM, CDR2 ANQGSEA. J gave up 8 bases and V 7 bases, and 10 bases lay outside the gene matches. The CDR3 is CSALTSGRAKDEQFF. CDR3 in DNA: TGCAGCGCCTTGACTAGCGGGAGGGCCAAAGATGAGCAGTTCTTC.

This clone appeared once. A read error may produce the germline difference seen at one junction end. The V call is TRBV7-7, the J call TRBJ2-7; 8 bases match TRBD1. CDR3 length: 14 amino acids. Germline values: CDR1 SSHAT, CDR2 FNYEAQ (reference sequence). CDR3 sequence: CASSEGTGSYEQYF. In DNA, the CDR3 is TGTGCTAGCAGCGAAGGGACAGGATCCTACGAGCAGTACTTC.

Comment on this clone: The germline gene is not matched at one end of the junction; a read error may be the cause. The rearrangement uses TRBV19 and TRBJ1-1; TRBD1 matches at 7 bases. From germline, CDR1 is LNHDA and CDR2 SQIVND (reference sequence). CDR3 length: 15 residues. This CDR3 is CSSRPGQRMNTEAFF. In DNA form, the CDR3 reads TGTTCCAGTAGACCGGGACAGAGAATGAACACTGAAGCTTTCTTT.

This clone came up a few times. The rearrangement uses TRBV25-1 and TRBJ2-7; a possible D gene is TRBD2 (6 bases). CDR3 length: 13 residues. Per germline, CDR1 MGHDK and CDR2 SYGVNS. With 4 bases removed from V and 6 bases from J, the gap between germline ends came to 13 bases. The CDR3: CASSGWTISEQYF. In DNA form, the CDR3 reads TGTGCCAGCAGTGGGTGGACTATCAGCGAGCAGTACTTC.

This chain links TRBV5-6 with TRBJ2-7, with D perhaps TRBD1 (5 bases). V was trimmed by 0 bases and J by 4 bases, leaving 11 bases between them. Germline V CDR1 and CDR2: SGHDT, YYEEEE. The CDR3 contains 14 residues. The CDR3 loop reads CASSLGQGRYEQYF. The CDR3 DNA is TGTGCCAGCAGCTTGGGCCAGGGAAGGTACGAGCAGTACTTC.

The CDR3: CAREGLAGEAQYF. As DNA, the CDR3 is TGTGCCAGAGAAGGACTAGCGGGAGAGGCGCAGTACTTC. The rearrangement links TRBV2 to TRBJ2-7; 13 bases align to TRBD2. The CDR3 is made up of 13 amino acids. Germline trimming cut 9 bases from V and 9 bases from J; bases unmatched to any gene: 8. Looked up from germline, CDR1 is SNHLY and CDR2 is FYNNEI. The full variable domain, with the rest looked up from reference TRBV2 and TRBJ2-7, is EPEVTQTPSHQVTQMGQEVILRCVPISNHLYFYWYRQILGQKVEFLVSFYNNEISEKSEIFDDQFSVERPDGSNFTLKIRSTKLEDSAMYFCAREGLAGEAQYFGPGTRLTVT.

This clone came up a few times. This chain connects TRBV4-1 to TRBJ2-5; no clear D gene. CDR3 length equals 13 residues. The germline V gene encodes CDR1 MGHRA and CDR2 YSYEKL. The ends were cut back, 5 bases at V and 5 bases at J, with 12 bases in the middle. CDR3 protein: CASSEVSFETQYF. For the CDR3, the DNA is TGCGCCAGCAGCGAGGTCTCCTTTGAGACCCAGTACTTC.

This rearrangement joins TRBV7-3 to TRBJ1-5; D remains ambiguous. Germline CDR1 reads SGHTA; CDR2 reads FQGTGA. CDR3 length: 11 residues. Trimming pared 8 bases from V and 4 bases from J, leaving 6 bases between. CDR3 protein: CASGLNQPQHF. The CDR3 bases are TGTGCCAGCGGCCTGAATCAGCCCCAGCATTTT.

The chain recombines TRBV5-6 with TRBJ2-1, with TRBD2 identical over 9 bases. Germline V lookup: CDR1 SGHDT, CDR2 YYEEEE. The V and J ends lost 0 bases and 3 bases, in that order; junction bases with no gene match: 4. This CDR3 has 16 residues. The CDR3 sequence: CASSLDSGRVYNEQFF. The CDR3 DNA sequence: TGTGCCAGCAGCTTGGATAGCGGGAGAGTCTACAATGAGCAGTTCTTC.

J is TRBJ2-5 and V is TRBV15; no clear D. Germline CDR1 and CDR2: LNHNV and YYDKDF (reference sequence). The CDR3 is made up of 12 amino acids. Trimming removed 0 bases from V and 5 bases from J, with 4 bases in between. The CDR3 region has the DNA TGTGCCACCAGCAGAGATGCGGAGACCCAGTACTTC. This gives the protein CATSRDAETQYF. The variable domain in full, with the rest retrieved from reference TRBV15 and TRBJ2-5, is DAMVIQNPRYQVTQFGKPVTLSCSQTLNHNVMYWYQQKSSQAPKLLFHYYDKDFNNEADTPDNFQSRRPNTSFCFLDIRSPGLGDTAMYLCATSRDAETQYFGPGTRLLVL.

The chain carries TRBV11-3 and TRBJ2-2; D is uncertain. Trimming cost V 1 base and J 4 bases, with 10 bases left between them. CDR1 is SGHNT, CDR2 YENEEA, per germline. CDR3 length equals 15 residues. CDR3 DNA sequence: TGTGCCAGCAGCTTAGCGGTCGAGGCCACCGGGGAGCTGTTTTTT. Translation gives CASSLAVEATGELFF.

The chain uses TRBV19 and TRBJ1-4, with D hard to call. V was shortened by 5 bases and J by 0 bases, with 4 bases between the two germline ends. The CDR3 runs to 13 residues. In germline, CDR1 is LNHDA, CDR2 SQIVND (reference sequence). DNA for the CDR3: TGTGCCAGTAGTTCGGCAACTAATGAAAAACTGTTTTTT. Encoded protein: CASSSATNEKLFF.

The CDR3 DNA sequence: TGCAGCGTCCAGGTGGATACCTACGAGCAGTACTTC. Its translation is CSVQVDTYEQYF. This chain links TRBV29-1 with TRBJ2-7; D is uncertain. The length of the CDR3 is 12 residues. Trimming stripped 6 bases from V and 2 bases from J, with 11 bases between. Germline CDR1 is SQVTM and CDR2 is ANQGSEA.